The 9 T cell receptor beta chains listed next were all sequenced from one sample in a study of tumor-infiltrating lymphocytes in primary liver carcinoma. Co-extraction of both nucleic acids (RNA and DNA) used about 17-31 mg of unsorted bulk tissue. Total RNA (roughly 530 ng) served as template for TCR beta cDNA synthesis primed by a constant-region primer. Libraries for TCR beta were built through three nested multiplex PCR rounds, which together made up a slightly modified ARM-PCR procedure. Investigators reported that the first two PCR rounds, at 9 to 11 cycles each, used TRBV1-TRBV30 forward primers with a C-beta reverse primer. TCRdb redid the calling of the multiplex PCR reads with MiXCR, one entry per CDR3 protein. Here the sample spans 100,000 to 150,000 distinct CDR3 sequences, 64% being singletons. The material sequenced was liver tumor tissue from sampling region 3. Subset given: tumor region T3, left-lateral pole. The origin of the receptors is an older woman with primary liver carcinoma and hepatitis B virus infection.

This clonotype was counted many times. J is TRBJ1-1 and V is TRBV28, with a weak D call TRBD1 (6 bases). This CDR3 is built from 13 residues. The germline V and J ends were trimmed by 7 bases and 10 bases, with 19 bases remaining between them. Germline assignment: CDR1 MDHEN and CDR2 SYDVKM. The CDR3, as DNA: TGTGCCAGCAAGTTTGCGGGGGCGCGGAGAGCTTTCTTT. Amino acids: CASKFAGARRAFF.

The chain is built from TRBV7-9 and TRBJ2-1, with a possible D match to TRBD1 (5 bases). The CDR3 is 14 residues long. The germline CDR1 and CDR2 sequences are SEHNR and FQNEAQ (reference sequence). Trimming cost V 7 bases and J 5 bases, with 15 bases left between them. The CDR3 reads CASNDATVDNEQFF. DNA of the CDR3: TGTGCCAGCAACGATGCGACAGTGGACAATGAGCAGTTCTTC.

A word on this clonotype: The missing conserved phenylalanine or tryptophan at the end of this CDR3 makes a read error likely. V gene TRBV10-3 combines with J gene TRBJ2-1; 9 bases are shared with TRBD1. The CDR3 totals 14 residues. Trimming cost V 10 bases and J 7 bases; bases outside gene matches: 11. CDR1 ENHRY and CDR2 SYGVKD come from the germline V gene. The CDR3 DNA is TGTGCCACCGTGACCGGGACAGGGAATAATGAGCAGTTCTCC. Encoded protein: CATVTGTGNNEQFS.

The table lists this clonotype with a few counts. This clone may be a read error of a much larger clone one base away. This chain connects TRBV6-5 to TRBJ1-4, with TRBD1 as a possible D gene (6 bases). This CDR3 is built from 14 residues. Germline loops: CDR1 MNHEY, CDR2 SVGAGI. The CDR3 region has the DNA TGTGCCAGCAGCGACAGGCGGGCTAATGAAAGACTGTTTTTT. Translated: CASSDRRANERLFF.

Concerning this clonotype itself: It may be a read error: a sequence one base away is much more abundant. The chain employs TRBV5-4 and TRBJ2-7; D is undetermined. Trimming cost V 3 bases and J 2 bases, with 12 bases left between them. CDR1 and CDR2 (germline): SGHNT, YYREEE (reference sequence). The CDR3 runs to 14 residues. CDR3 loop: CASSSETVPYEQYF. CDR3 nucleotide sequence: TGTGCCAGCAGCTCCGAGACCGTCCCCTACGAGCAGTACTTC.

The CDR3 protein is CASRRDHQETQYF. As DNA, the CDR3 is TGCGCCAGCAGGCGAGACCACCAAGAGACCCAGTACTTC. The chain combines TRBV5-1 with TRBJ2-5, with D hard to call. Trimming cost V 5 bases and J 0 bases, with 8 bases left between them. Per germline, CDR1 SGHRS and CDR2 YFSETQ. The CDR3 spans 13 residues.

A word on this clonotype: Possible read error: a much larger clone is one base away. This sequence joins TRBV30 and TRBJ2-1; D possibly corresponds to TRBD2 (6 bases). The V gene's germline CDR1 is GTSNPN and CDR2 SVGIG (reference sequence). V shed 4 bases and J shed 15 bases, with 25 bases lying between them. The CDR3 extends over 14 amino acids. In DNA, the CDR3 is TGTGCCTGGAAAGCTAACGGGAGTTCGTTGGTCCTGTTCTTC. It translates to CAWKANGSSLVLFF.

On this clonotype: The junction shows a germline mismatch at one end, possibly a read error. V usage is TRBV6-5 and J usage is TRBJ2-2; 9 bases match TRBD2. Germline-derived CDR1 and CDR2 are MNHEY and SVGAGI. The CDR3 has 15 amino acids. This CDR3 is CASSYRGRVTGGLFF. As DNA, the CDR3 is TGTGCCAGCAGTTATCGCGGGAGGGTGACCGGGGGGCTGTTTTTT.

This clonotype was detected once. No conserved phenylalanine or tryptophan ends this CDR3, so it is likely a read error. The chain couples TRBV11-2 to TRBJ1-1; 8 bases fit TRBD1. The CDR3 consists of 14 residues. In germline, CDR1 is SGHAT, CDR2 FQNNGV. The CDR3 is CANSLTRGRAEAFL. In DNA form, the CDR3 reads TGTGCTAACAGCTTAACCAGGGGGCGAGCTGAAGCTTTCCTT.